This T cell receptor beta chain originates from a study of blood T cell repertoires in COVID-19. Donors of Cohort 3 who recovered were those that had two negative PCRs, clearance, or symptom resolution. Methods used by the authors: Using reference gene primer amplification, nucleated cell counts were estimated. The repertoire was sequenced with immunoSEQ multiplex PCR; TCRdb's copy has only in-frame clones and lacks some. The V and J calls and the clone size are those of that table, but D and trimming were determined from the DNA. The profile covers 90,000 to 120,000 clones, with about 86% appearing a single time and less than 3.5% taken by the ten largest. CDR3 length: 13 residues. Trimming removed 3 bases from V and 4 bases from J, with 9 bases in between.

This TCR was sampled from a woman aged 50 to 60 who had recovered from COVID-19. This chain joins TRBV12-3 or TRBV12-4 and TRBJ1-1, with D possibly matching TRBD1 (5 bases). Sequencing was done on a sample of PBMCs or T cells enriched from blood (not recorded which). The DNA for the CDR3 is TGTGCCAGCAGTTTTCGCGGGGGCACTGAAGCTTTCTTT. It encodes CASSFRGGTEAFF.